This T cell receptor (beta chain) was captured in a study of early T cells in non-severe SARS-CoV-2 infection. Study-wide findings and caveats: VDJdb matches were skewed toward anti-spike CD8 T cell responses.

Attachment of unique molecular identifiers was made to individual cDNA molecules. Via MiXCR, TCRdb re-called the 5' RACE reads, giving one row per CDR3 protein. This sample yields about 56,000 distinct CDR3 sequences, of which roughly 12% are seen a single time; 2.5% to 3% belongs to the top ten. Between the trimmed V and J ends, which lost 2 bases and 6 bases, there was a span of 15 bases. This CDR3 has 15 residues. Germline CDR1 reads SGHAT; CDR2 reads FQDESV (reference sequence). At least ten counts were recorded for this clonotype. The antigen remains undetermined. This chain joins TRBV11-1 and TRBJ2-3; the D call may be TRBD1 or TRBD2 (5 bases each). This receptor was taken from an adult who was a healthcare worker with PCR-confirmed SARS-CoV-2 infection or an uninfected control (not recorded which). The sample was whole blood. In nucleotides, the CDR3 is TGTGCCAGCAGCTTACTTCGAGGGCCAGGGGATACGCAGTATTTT. It is translated as CASSLLRGPGDTQYF.